This T cell receptor (beta chain) was captured in a study of tumor and adjacent non-tumor tissue in lung cancer. No cell sorting was done before RNA was extracted from the tissue. Distant lung tissue was collected more than 3 cm away from the tumor edge. Three rounds of nested PCR, following a modified ARM-PCR protocol, produced the TCRbeta library. TCRdb re-called the multiplex PCR reads with MiXCR, one entry per CDR3 protein. The sample has roughly 70,000 distinct CDR3 sequences, around 70% seen once; the top ten hold about a quarter. Germline V gene sequence: CDR1 SGHVS, CDR2 FQNEAQ. CDR3 length equals 16 residues. V dropped 1 base and J dropped 2 bases, with 9 bases sitting between them. At least ten counts were recorded for this clonotype.

This clonotype was sampled from a woman aged 45-59 years with non-small cell lung cancer. V gene TRBV7-8 combines with J gene TRBJ2-6, with D possibly being TRBD1 (6 bases). Sequencing input: distant non-tumor lung tissue. The CDR3 DNA reads TGTGCCAGCAGCTTAGAGGCAGGGGCTGGGGCCAACGTCCTGACTTTC. Protein sequence: CASSLEAGAGANVLTF.